A single T cell receptor beta chain is shown here with its context. No antigen is known for it. The germline V and J ends were trimmed by 4 bases and 7 bases, with 13 bases remaining between them. Germline V gives CDR1 SGHAT, CDR2 FQDESV (reference sequence). CDR3 size: 14 residues. Documented treatment: some 20 received Ad26.COV2.S at low or high dose, single or two shots; roughly five received placebo; per-sample allocation not given. It was on day 63 after the first vaccine or placebo injection that samples were taken. Aged 18-55 years, donor was enrolled in Boston in 2020. The data belong to a study of Ad26.COV2.S vaccination and SARS-CoV-2 variants. Study-level results: Spike-specific TCR breadth was greater after Ad26.COV2.S than placebo. CD8+ and CD4+ T cells specific for spike reportedly responded with substantial breadth after vaccination.

The assay was immunoSEQ multiplex PCR, and TCRdb's table has in-frame clones only and misses some. The data contain about 370,000 clones, 89% of them seen just once; the ten biggest clones take up around 1.9%. This TCR came from a person aged 18-60 years who received the Ad26.COV2.S COVID-19 vaccine or a placebo. This rearrangement joins TRBV11-1 to TRBJ2-2, with a possible D match to TRBD2 (5 bases). The sequences come from peripheral blood, collected in a trial of Ad26.COV2.S vaccine versus placebo. The CDR3 DNA reads as TGTGCCAGCAGCTCCGGACTTTCGGGCGGGGAGCTGTTTTTT. Amino acids: CASSSGLSGGELFF.